These T cell receptor beta chains were read from a single sample in a study of breast tumors, draining lymph nodes, adjacent tissues. MiXCR, applied by TCRdb to the multiplex PCR reads, yields one record per CDR3 protein. The table lists about 200,000 distinct CDR3 sequences, around 34% of them singletons. Sequencing was carried out using axillary lymph node tissue. These receptors were taken from a female donor with breast cancer. Some clones in this sample may be carry-over from other donors' samples. CDR3s include the opening cysteine and the closing phenylalanine or tryptophan. Fields, in order: J gene, clone size, D gene, V gene, CDR3 protein, CDR3 DNA. The D gene is left open where the match is weak. The size field is filled for only some rows; it gives once, few, many or a size class.

j_call: TRBJ2-7; clone_size: many; d_call: TRBD1; v_call: TRBV5-1; cdr3_aa: CASSLLPGGYYEQYF; cdr3_nt: TGCGCCAGCAGCTTGCTACCAGGGGGATACTACGAGCAGTACTTC
j_call: TRBJ1-2; clone_size: many; d_call: NA; v_call: TRBV7-2; cdr3_aa: CASSLEQYGYTF; cdr3_nt: TGTGCCAGCAGCTTGGAACAGTATGGCTACACCTTC
j_call: TRBJ1-2; clone_size: many; d_call: NA; v_call: TRBV29-1; cdr3_aa: CSVIEGYGYTF; cdr3_nt: TGCAGCGTTATCGAGGGCTATGGCTACACCTTC
j_call: TRBJ2-5; clone_size: many; d_call: NA; v_call: TRBV11-3; cdr3_aa: CASSLGGYQETQYF; cdr3_nt: TGTGCCAGCAGCTTAGGGGGGTACCAAGAGACCCAGTACTTC
j_call: TRBJ2-7; clone_size: NA; d_call: TRBD1; v_call: TRBV24-1; cdr3_aa: CATSGPTGGRYEQYF; cdr3_nt: TGTGCCACCAGTGGCCCGACAGGGGGGCGCTACGAGCAGTACTTC
j_call: TRBJ2-7; clone_size: NA; d_call: NA; v_call: TRBV12-3/TRBV12-4; cdr3_aa: CATWTTKYEQYF; cdr3_nt: TGTGCCACATGGACAACGAAGTACGAGCAGTACTTC
j_call: TRBJ2-3; clone_size: many; d_call: TRBD2; v_call: TRBV20-1; cdr3_aa: CSADSGGEDTDTQYF; cdr3_nt: TGCAGTGCAGATAGCGGGGGGGAAGACACAGATACGCAGTATTTT
j_call: TRBJ1-2; clone_size: many; d_call: NA; v_call: TRBV19; cdr3_aa: CATPSHGDYGYTF; cdr3_nt: TGTGCCACCCCCTCCCACGGAGACTATGGCTACACCTTC
j_call: TRBJ2-5; clone_size: many; d_call: TRBD2; v_call: TRBV20-1; cdr3_aa: CSASLAGVLETQYF; cdr3_nt: TGCAGTGCTAGTCTAGCGGGGGTGTTGGAGACCCAGTACTTC
j_call: TRBJ1-3; clone_size: many; d_call: TRBD1; v_call: TRBV11-2; cdr3_aa: CASSLSTGAAGNTIYF; cdr3_nt: TGTGCCAGCAGCTTATCTACAGGGGCTGCTGGAAACACCATATATTTT
j_call: TRBJ2-7; clone_size: NA; d_call: TRBD2; v_call: TRBV5-1; cdr3_aa: CASSLAWTSGMGLSPYEQYF; cdr3_nt: TGCGCCAGCAGCTTGGCCTGGACTAGCGGGATGGGTCTGTCTCCCTACGAGCAGTACTTC
j_call: TRBJ2-3; clone_size: once; d_call: TRBD2; v_call: TRBV25-1; cdr3_aa: CASSRGLGVSTDAQYF; cdr3_nt: TGTGCCAGCAGCCGGGGACTAGGGGTTAGCACAGATGCGCAGTATTTT
j_call: TRBJ1-4; clone_size: many; d_call: NA; v_call: TRBV19; cdr3_aa: CASNPGRIFEKLFF; cdr3_nt: TGTGCCAGTAATCCGGGGAGGATATTTGAAAAACTGTTTTTT
j_call: TRBJ1-2; clone_size: NA; d_call: NA; v_call: TRBV20-1; cdr3_aa: CSATPSALAANTF; cdr3_nt: TGCAGCGCCACCCCCTCGGCCCTGGCGGCGAACACCTTC
j_call: TRBJ2-7; clone_size: few; d_call: NA; v_call: TRBV6-2/TRBV6-3; cdr3_aa: CASSHPGTDYEQYF; cdr3_nt: TGTGCCAGCAGTCACCCGGGGACCGACTACGAGCAGTACTTC
j_call: TRBJ2-3; clone_size: many; d_call: NA; v_call: TRBV6-5; cdr3_aa: CASKPAVSTDTQYF; cdr3_nt: TGTGCCAGCAAGCCAGCGGTCAGCACAGATACGCAGTATTTT